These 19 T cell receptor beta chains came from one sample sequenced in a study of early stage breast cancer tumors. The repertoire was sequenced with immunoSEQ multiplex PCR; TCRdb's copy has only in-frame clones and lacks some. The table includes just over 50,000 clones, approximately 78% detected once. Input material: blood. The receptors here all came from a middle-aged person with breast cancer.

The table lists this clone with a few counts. In DNA form, the CDR3 reads TGTGCCAGCAGCTTAGCGCACCTAGCGGGCCAAGAGACCCAGTACTTC. Its protein product is CASSLAHLAGQETQYF. The chain carries TRBV7-9 and TRBJ2-5; 8 bases are shared with TRBD2. V lost 0 bases, J lost 1 base, and 4 bases stayed unmatched. The CDR3 is 16 amino acids. Germline CDR1 and CDR2: SEHNR and FQNEAQ (reference sequence).

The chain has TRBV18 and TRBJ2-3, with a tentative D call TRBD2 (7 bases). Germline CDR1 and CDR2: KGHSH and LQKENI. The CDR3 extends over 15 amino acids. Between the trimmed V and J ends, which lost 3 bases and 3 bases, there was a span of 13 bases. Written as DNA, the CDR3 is TGTGCCAGCTCACCCCAGAGCGGGACAACAGATACGCAGTATTTT. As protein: CASSPQSGTTDTQYF.

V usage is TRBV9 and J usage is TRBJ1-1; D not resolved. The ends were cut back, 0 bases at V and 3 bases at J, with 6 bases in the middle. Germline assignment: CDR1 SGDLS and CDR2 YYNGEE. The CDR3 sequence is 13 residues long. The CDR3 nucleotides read TGTGCCAGCAGCGTAGATGGAGACACTGAAGCTTTCTTT. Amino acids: CASSVDGDTEAFF.

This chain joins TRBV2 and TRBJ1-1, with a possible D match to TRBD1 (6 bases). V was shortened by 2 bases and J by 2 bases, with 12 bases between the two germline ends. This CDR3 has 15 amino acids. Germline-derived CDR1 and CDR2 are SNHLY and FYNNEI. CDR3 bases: TGTGCCAGCAGTGAACATCGACAGGTTAACACTGAAGCTTTCTTT. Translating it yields CASSEHRQVNTEAFF.

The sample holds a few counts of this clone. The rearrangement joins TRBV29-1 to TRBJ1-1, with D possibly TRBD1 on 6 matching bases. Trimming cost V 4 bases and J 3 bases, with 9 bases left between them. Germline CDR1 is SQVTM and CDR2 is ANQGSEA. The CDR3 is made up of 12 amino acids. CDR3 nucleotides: TGCAGCGTTGGTCACAGGGACACTGAAGCTTTCTTT. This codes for CSVGHRDTEAFF. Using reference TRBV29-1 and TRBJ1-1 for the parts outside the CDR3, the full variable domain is SAVISQKPSRDICQRGTSLTIQCQVDSQVTMMFWYRQQPGQSLTLIATANQGSEATYESGFVIDKFPISRPNLTFSTLTVSNMSPEDSSIYLCSVGHRDTEAFFGQGTRLTVV.

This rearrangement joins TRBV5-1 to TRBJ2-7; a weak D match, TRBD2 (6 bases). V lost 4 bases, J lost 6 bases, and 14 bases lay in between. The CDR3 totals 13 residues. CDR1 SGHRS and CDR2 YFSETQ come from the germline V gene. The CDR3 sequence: CASSLSDGGEQYF. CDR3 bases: TGCGCCAGCAGCCTGTCGGACGGGGGCGAGCAGTACTTC.

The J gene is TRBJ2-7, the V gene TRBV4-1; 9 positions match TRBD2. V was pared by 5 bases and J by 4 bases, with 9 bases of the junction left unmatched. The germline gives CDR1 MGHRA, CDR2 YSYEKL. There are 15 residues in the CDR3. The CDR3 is CASSVAGSGSYEQYF. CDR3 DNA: TGCGCCAGCAGCGTCGCTGGTAGCGGGAGTTACGAGCAGTACTTC.

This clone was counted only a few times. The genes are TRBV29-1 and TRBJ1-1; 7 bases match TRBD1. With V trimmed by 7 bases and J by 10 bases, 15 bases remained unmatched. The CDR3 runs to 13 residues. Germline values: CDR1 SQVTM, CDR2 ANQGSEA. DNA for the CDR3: TGCAGCGCCTCTGGGACAGCCTCTTCGGGAGCTTTCTTT. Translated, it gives CSASGTASSGAFF.

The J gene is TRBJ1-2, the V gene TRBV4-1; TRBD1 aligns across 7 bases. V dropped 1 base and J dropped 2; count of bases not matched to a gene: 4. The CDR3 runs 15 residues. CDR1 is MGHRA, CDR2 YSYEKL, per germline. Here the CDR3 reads CASSQGDSFNYGYTF. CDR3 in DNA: TGCGCCAGCAGCCAAGGGGACAGCTTCAACTATGGCTACACCTTC.

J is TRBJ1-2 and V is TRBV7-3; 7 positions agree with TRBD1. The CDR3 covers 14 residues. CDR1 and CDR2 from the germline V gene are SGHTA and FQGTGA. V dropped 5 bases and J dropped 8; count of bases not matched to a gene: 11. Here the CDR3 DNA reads TGTGCCAGCAGCCGACGAGGGGGCGCGGAGGGCTACACCTTC. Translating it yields CASSRRGGAEGYTF.

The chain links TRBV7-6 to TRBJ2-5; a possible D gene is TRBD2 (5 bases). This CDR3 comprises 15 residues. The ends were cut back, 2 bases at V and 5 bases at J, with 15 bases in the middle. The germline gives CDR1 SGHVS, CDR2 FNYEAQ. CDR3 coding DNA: TGTGCCAGCAGCTTATTCACCGGAGGAACGGAGACCCAGTACTTC. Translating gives CASSLFTGGTETQYF.

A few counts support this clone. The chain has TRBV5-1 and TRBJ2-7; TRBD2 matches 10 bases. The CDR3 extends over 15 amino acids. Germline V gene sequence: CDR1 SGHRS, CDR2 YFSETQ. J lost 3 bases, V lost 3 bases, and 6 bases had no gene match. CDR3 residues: CASSSELAGLYEQYF. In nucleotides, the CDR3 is TGCGCCAGCAGCTCAGAACTAGCGGGACTCTACGAGCAGTACTTC. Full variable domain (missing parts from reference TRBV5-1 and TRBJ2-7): KAGVTQTPRYLIKTRGQQVTLSCSPISGHRSVSWYQQTPGQGLQFLFEYFSETQRNKGNFPGRFSGRQFSNSRSEMNVSTLELGDSALYLCASSSELAGLYEQYFGPGTRLTVT.

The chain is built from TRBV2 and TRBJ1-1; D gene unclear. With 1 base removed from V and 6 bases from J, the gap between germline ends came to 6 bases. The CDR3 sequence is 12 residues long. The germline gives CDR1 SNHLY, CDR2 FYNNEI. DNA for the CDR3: TGTGCCAGCAGTGAAGTGGGCGCTGAAGCTTTCTTT. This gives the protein CASSEVGAEAFF.

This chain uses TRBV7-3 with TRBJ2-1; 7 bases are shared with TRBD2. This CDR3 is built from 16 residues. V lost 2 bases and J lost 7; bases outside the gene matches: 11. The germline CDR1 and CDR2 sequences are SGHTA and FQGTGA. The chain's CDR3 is CASSLLGKGGMNEQFF. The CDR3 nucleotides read TGTGCCAGCAGCTTACTCGGGAAGGGAGGGATGAATGAGCAGTTCTTC. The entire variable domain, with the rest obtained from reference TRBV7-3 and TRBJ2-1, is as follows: GAGVSQTPSNKVTEKGKYVELRCDPISGHTALYWYRQSLGQGPEFLIYFQGTGAADDSGLPNDRFFAVRPEGSVSTLKIQRTERGDSAVYLCASSLLGKGGMNEQFFGPGTRLTVL.

CDR3 residues: CATSTDGGRGETQYF. DNA of the CDR3: TGTGCCACCAGCACTGACGGGGGGCGGGGAGAGACCCAGTACTTC. The rearrangement joins TRBV15 to TRBJ2-5, with D maybe TRBD2 (7 bases). Per the germline V gene, CDR1 is LNHNV and CDR2 is YYDKDF (reference sequence). CDR3 length: 15 amino acids. V was trimmed by 4 bases and J by 4 bases, leaving 16 bases between them.

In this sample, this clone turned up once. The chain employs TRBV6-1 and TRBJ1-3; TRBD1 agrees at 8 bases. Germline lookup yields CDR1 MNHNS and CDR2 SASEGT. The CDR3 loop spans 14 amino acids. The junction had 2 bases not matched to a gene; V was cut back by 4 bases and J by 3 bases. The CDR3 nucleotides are TGTGCCAGCAGTGTCGGACAGGGTGGAAACACCATATATTTT. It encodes CASSVGQGGNTIYF.

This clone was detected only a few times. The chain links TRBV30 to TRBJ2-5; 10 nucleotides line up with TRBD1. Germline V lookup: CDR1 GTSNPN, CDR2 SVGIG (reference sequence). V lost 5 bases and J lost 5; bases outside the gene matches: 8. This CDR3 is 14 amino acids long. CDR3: CAWGQGGSGETQYF. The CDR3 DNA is TGTGCCTGGGGACAGGGGGGCAGCGGGGAGACCCAGTACTTC.

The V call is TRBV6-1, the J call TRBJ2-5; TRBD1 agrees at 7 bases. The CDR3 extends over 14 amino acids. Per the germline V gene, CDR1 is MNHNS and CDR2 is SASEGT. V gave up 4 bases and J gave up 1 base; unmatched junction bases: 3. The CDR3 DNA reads TGTGCCAGCAGTGCACAGGGGAGCCAAGAGACCCAGTACTTC. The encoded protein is CASSAQGSQETQYF.

The CDR3 DNA reads TGTGCCAGCAGTTACTCGATCGCGGGAGGGACAGATACGCAGTATTTT. It is translated as CASSYSIAGGTDTQYF. The chain recombines TRBV6-6 with TRBJ2-3, with 9 bases aligning to TRBD2. Germline loops: CDR1 MNHNY, CDR2 SVGAGI (reference sequence). The junction had 4 bases not matched to a gene; V was cut back by 0 bases and J by 3 bases. The CDR3 has 16 amino acids.